A selection of T cell receptor beta chains follows, all from one sample in a study of cytomegalovirus exposure and HLA in healthy donors. Produced via immunoSEQ multiplex PCR; TCRdb's table is partial and in-frame only. Of some 120,000 clones in the sample, almost 70% are singletons; the top ten hold approximately 9%. Sequenced: PBMCs. These receptors came from a man aged 25 to 40 in good health and CMV-seropositive. Both conserved end residues are trimmed from each CDR3. D genes are given only for firm matches.

V gene	D gene	J gene	CDR3 protein
TRBV7-6	.	TRBJ2-5	ASSSLPETQY
TRBV6-6	TRBD1	TRBJ1-2	ASRSVGDRGQGYT
TRBV5-6	TRBD1	TRBJ1-1	ASSLAGGWENTEAF
TRBV6-1	TRBD1	TRBJ1-5	ASSQGGPRGQPQH
TRBV7-3	.	TRBJ2-3	ASSLDWDTQY
TRBV12-5	TRBD1	TRBJ1-5	ASGLVIRTGENQPQH
TRBV19	TRBD2	TRBJ2-1	ASSFLASGFYNEQF
TRBV2	TRBD2	TRBJ2-3	ASSEWGGLGDTQY
TRBV7-7	TRBD2	TRBJ2-3	ASSAGGRGTDTQY
TRBV7-3	.	TRBJ2-1	ASQATLPGSSYNEQF
TRBV7-9	.	TRBJ2-7	ASSPSGDVVLREQY
TRBV9	TRBD1	TRBJ2-5	ASSGGTGGSGETQY
TRBV6-5	.	TRBJ1-6	ASSPQGTYNSPLH
TRBV5-4	TRBD2	TRBJ2-3	ASSLTSGRTDTQY
TRBV11-2	TRBD1	TRBJ2-1	ASSLGPGQGNEQF
TRBV27	.	TRBJ2-2	ASSFWGGSDTGELF
TRBV10-1	.	TRBJ2-2	ASSRVSTGELF
TRBV9	.	TRBJ1-1	ASSVGGQGTEAF
TRBV2	.	TRBJ2-3	ASSEDGTTKDTQY
TRBV2	TRBD1	TRBJ1-2	ASRTGGGYGYT
TRBV4-1	TRBD2	TRBJ2-1	ASSQDPQRGAYNEQF
TRBV6-1	TRBD1	TRBJ1-4	ASRSSDREVEKLF
TRBV2	.	TRBJ1-2	ASSEALQSGLPGYT
TRBV5-1	TRBD1	TRBJ2-7	ASRDSGYEQY
TRBV11-2	.	TRBJ1-2	ASRSGGAPPDYT
TRBV5-1	TRBD1	TRBJ1-2	ASRSPGQGRDGVGNYGYT
TRBV7-2	.	TRBJ2-3	ASSRPPGWDTQY
TRBV6-1	.	TRBJ1-6	ASSSRGAYNSPLH
TRBV5-1	.	TRBJ2-6	ASSLSGDSGANVLT
TRBV29-1	.	TRBJ1-1	SVGQLVISPEAF
TRBV9	.	TRBJ1-2	ASSVQTGIYGYT
TRBV11-3	.	TRBJ2-3	ASSRGGQMNTQY
TRBV4-1	.	TRBJ1-2	ASSQDPNRAYYGYT
TRBV6-6	.	TRBJ2-2	ASSYSGHEYTGELF
TRBV4-2	.	TRBJ1-3	ASSQETGHSGNTIY
TRBV27	TRBD1	TRBJ2-7	ASSLSGDSPTGSYEQY
TRBV6-6	TRBD2	TRBJ2-3	ASRRAEGGPTDTQY
TRBV28	.	TRBJ1-3	ASSLLQGSSGNTIY
TRBV7-6	.	TRBJ2-5	ASSLGRRKEGIKETQY
TRBV10-1	TRBD2	TRBJ2-3	ASSGKRASGGQIPTDTQY
TRBV7-3	TRBD1	TRBJ1-1	ASSAQGIGTEAF
TRBV7-2	.	TRBJ2-4	ASSPQGGVGKNIQY
TRBV6-1	.	TRBJ1-1	ASSEMGRGGTEAF
TRBV28	.	TRBJ1-1	ASRLNTEAF
TRBV6-1	.	TRBJ1-4	ASKDRGTTNEKLF
TRBV5-4	.	TRBJ2-5	ASSFTKRQETQY
TRBV7-7	.	TRBJ2-5	ASSLEPGLSETQY
TRBV29-1	.	TRBJ1-1	SVETSPNTEAF
TRBV5-1	.	TRBJ1-5	ASSGAVGQPQH
TRBV2	.	TRBJ1-2	ASLLEGYT
TRBV7-3	.	TRBJ2-1	ASSLLGFENEQF
TRBV5-1	TRBD1	TRBJ2-2	ASSSTTGDTGELF
TRBV28	TRBD2	TRBJ2-2	ASTSWFDPSGDTNTGELF
TRBV7-3	.	TRBJ1-4	ASSQLDKRKLF
TRBV29-1	TRBD1	TRBJ2-2	SVEGTGVGTGELF